Shown below are 5 T cell receptor beta chains from a single sample sequenced in a study of sequential checkpoint blockade in melanoma. The protocol was immunoSEQ multiplex PCR, while the TCRdb copy is restricted to in-frame clones and leaves out a portion. Here the sample spans about 12,000 clones, about 79% being singletons. The treatment: randomized to nivolumab then ipilimumab (arm A) or the reverse (arm B). This specimen was CD8+ T cells sorted from blood (inferred from file names), taken from a patient given nivolumab and ipilimumab in sequence. These receptors all stem from a human donor with melanoma.

This chain uses TRBV6-1 with TRBJ2-3; 11 positions agree with TRBD1. The CDR3 totals 15 residues. Trimming took 3 bases from V and 3 from J; bases not matched to a gene: 2. Per germline, CDR1 MNHNS and CDR2 SASEGT. This CDR3 reads CASSEGQGETDTQYF. CDR3 bases: TGTGCCAGCAGTGAGGGACAGGGGGAGACAGATACGCAGTATTTT.

The chain recombines TRBV6-6 with TRBJ1-4; D may be TRBD1 (5 bases). V lost 6 bases and J 10 bases, leaving 18 bases between the germline ends. The CDR3 has 14 residues. The germline gives CDR1 MNHNY, CDR2 SVGAGI (reference sequence). CDR3 coding DNA: TGTGCCAGCAGAGACACACCTTGGCAGGGAAAACTGTTTTTT. Translation gives CASRDTPWQGKLFF.

The chain links TRBV25-1 to TRBJ2-1, with 9 positions matching TRBD1. This CDR3 is 17 amino acids long. Per germline, CDR1 MGHDK and CDR2 SYGVNS. V lost 3 bases to trimming and J lost 6 bases; unmatched junction nucleotides: 12. CDR3 residues: CASSDPGTGFEANEQFF. The CDR3 DNA reads TGTGCCAGCAGTGACCCCGGGACAGGGTTCGAGGCCAATGAGCAGTTCTTC.

The chain links TRBV15 to TRBJ2-7, with D possibly TRBD1 on 6 matching bases. Trimming shortened V by 3 bases and J by 1 base, and 13 bases separated the two germline ends. The CDR3 length is 15 residues. Germline V gene lookup returns CDR1 LNHNV and CDR2 YYDKDF (reference sequence). The CDR3 here is CATSSPTGTSYEQYF. CDR3 DNA sequence: TGTGCCACCAGCAGCCCGACAGGAACGTCCTACGAGCAGTACTTC.

The chain uses TRBV13 and TRBJ1-2; tentatively, D is TRBD1 (5 bases). Between the trimmed V and J ends, which lost 4 bases and 8 bases, there was a span of 8 bases. The germline CDR1 and CDR2 sequences are PRHDT and FYEKMQ (reference sequence). The CDR3 covers 11 residues. CDR3 coding DNA: TGTGCCAGCAGCTCGCAGGGCGGCTACACCTTC. It yields the protein CASSSQGGYTF.